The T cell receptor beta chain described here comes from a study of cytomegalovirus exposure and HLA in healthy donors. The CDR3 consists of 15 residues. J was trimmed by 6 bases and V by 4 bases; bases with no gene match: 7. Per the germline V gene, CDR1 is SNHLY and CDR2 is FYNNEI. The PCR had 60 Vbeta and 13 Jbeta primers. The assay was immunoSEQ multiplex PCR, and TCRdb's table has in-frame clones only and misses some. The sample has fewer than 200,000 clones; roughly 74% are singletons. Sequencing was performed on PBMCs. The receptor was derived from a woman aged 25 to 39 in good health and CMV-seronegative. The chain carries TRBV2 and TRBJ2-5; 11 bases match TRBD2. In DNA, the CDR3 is TGTGCCAGCAGTGTAAATTCTAGCGGGAGGAAGACCCAGTACTTC. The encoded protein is CASSVNSSGRKTQYF.